This record covers a single T cell receptor (beta chain). This sample stems from a study of patients and donors after allogeneic stem cell transplantation. TCRdb analysed the RT-PCR reads with MiXCR anew, one entry per CDR3 protein. The sample has 400,000 to 500,000 distinct CDR3 sequences, 15% to 20% seen once; the top ten hold around 6.8%. The sequence came from a human donor who was either an allogeneic HSCT recipient or a stem cell or donor lymphocyte infusion donor (not recorded which). It is not recorded whose cells these are; they may come from a transplant donor. The sequencing sample was made of blood, either unsorted or a sorted T cell fraction (not recorded which).

This CDR3 is CASSSRNGGQETQYF. The CDR3 DNA sequence: TGTGCCAGCAGTTCCAGGAATGGGGGACAAGAGACCCAGTACTTC. The chain links TRBV6-2 or TRBV6-3 to TRBJ2-5; either TRBD1 or TRBD2 may fit D (5 bases each). The CDR3 has 15 residues. The germline V gene encodes CDR1 MNHEY and CDR2 SVGEGT. V was clipped by 4 bases and J by 2 bases, with 14 bases between them.